This TCR beta chain was sequenced in a study of radiation and T cells in renal cell carcinoma. Overall study results and limits: From baseline, blood top tumor clonotypes peaked at 2 weeks post-radiation.

Generated by immunoSEQ multiplex PCR, the TCRdb table keeps only in-frame clones and is missing some. In the table there are 90,000 to 100,000 clones, 70% to 85% of which are singletons. Germline V gives CDR1 SGHNT, CDR2 YYREEE (reference sequence). Trimming removed 7 bases from V and 0 bases from J, with 10 bases in between. The CDR3 runs to 13 residues. With regard to this clone: Its antigen is still unknown.

Time point indicated: blood 4 weeks post-SBRT, at nephrectomy. Treatment: 15 Gy SBRT to primary tumor, nephrectomy 4 weeks later. This TCR came from a man aged 60-69 years with renal cell carcinoma. The source was blood, collected from a patient whose treatment included radiotherapy and nephrectomy. The chain joins TRBV5-4 to TRBJ1-1, with D unresolved. CDR3 sequence: CASGRGLNTEAFF. For the CDR3, the DNA is TGTGCCAGCGGCCGAGGGTTGAACACTGAAGCTTTCTTT.